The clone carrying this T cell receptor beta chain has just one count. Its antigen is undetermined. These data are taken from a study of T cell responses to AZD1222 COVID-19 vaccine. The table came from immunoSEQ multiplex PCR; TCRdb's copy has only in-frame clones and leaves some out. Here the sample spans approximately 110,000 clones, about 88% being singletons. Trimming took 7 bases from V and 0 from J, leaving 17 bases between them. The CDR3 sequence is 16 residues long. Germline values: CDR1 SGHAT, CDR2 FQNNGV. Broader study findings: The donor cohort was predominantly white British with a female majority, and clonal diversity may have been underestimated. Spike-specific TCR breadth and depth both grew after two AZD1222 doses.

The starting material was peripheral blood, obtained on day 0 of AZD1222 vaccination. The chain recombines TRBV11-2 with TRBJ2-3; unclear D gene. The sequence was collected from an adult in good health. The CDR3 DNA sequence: TGTGCCAGCACACTACTCATGACCCAGAGCACAGATACGCAGTATTTT. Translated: CASTLLMTQSTDTQYF.